This entry lists 21 T cell receptor beta chains sequenced from one sample in a study of control samples from healthy donors and cancer patients (TCRdb year 2020). Preparation of the library involved the immunoSEQ multiplex PCR assay. What TCRdb holds here is the immuneACCESS table cut down to in-frame rearrangements. Part of the clones is not present; checked against another copy, under half of the missing clones reflect an unresolved V gene, and the others are unexplained. This sample holds about 130,000 clones; 92% were observed only once. The ten most abundant clones make up approximately 2% of the sample. Sample: blood. The receptors were gathered from a woman aged 50 to 65 in good health.

This clone was observed a handful of times. V usage is TRBV5-1 and J usage is TRBJ2-7; 7 bases are shared with TRBD1. CDR1 SGHRS and CDR2 YFSETQ come from the germline V gene. This CDR3 contains 12 residues. The V segment lost 0 bases and the J segment 6 bases; nucleotides outside the gene matches: 0. In nucleotides, the CDR3 is TGCGCCAGCAGCTTGGGACAGGGCGAGCAGTACTTC. This codes for CASSLGQGEQYF.

This clone has only one observation. The chain is built from TRBV27 and TRBJ1-5; no firm D call. There are 14 residues in the CDR3. Germline CDR1 MNHEY, CDR2 SMNVEV (reference sequence). V lost 1 base to trimming and J lost 5 bases, with 9 bases between them. CDR3 sequence (DNA): TGTGCCAGCAGTTTATATTGGGGTCATCAGCCCCAGCATTTT. Its protein product is CASSLYWGHQPQHF.

The V gene is TRBV29-1, the J gene TRBJ1-2; D is perhaps TRBD1 (6 bases). This CDR3 contains 13 residues. Per the germline V gene, CDR1 is SQVTM and CDR2 is ANQGSEA. V lost 4 bases and J lost 5, with 14 bases in between. The chain's CDR3 is CSVVSGGRYGYTF. The CDR3 nucleotides are TGCAGCGTTGTGAGTGGGGGGCGGTATGGCTACACCTTC.

This chain links TRBV4-2 with TRBJ2-1; TRBD2 agrees at 16 bases. The CDR3 contains 22 residues. Germline loops: CDR1 LGHNA, CDR2 YNFKEQ. The V and J ends lost 0 bases and 0 bases, in that order; junction bases with no gene match: 11. The CDR3 DNA sequence: TGTGCCAGCAGCCAAGATCCGGGGGGACTAGCGGGAGGGGAAGGCTCCTACAATGAGCAGTTCTTC. Amino acids: CASSQDPGGLAGGEGSYNEQFF.

The rearrangement joins TRBV11-2 to TRBJ2-5; 11 bases align to TRBD2. Per germline, CDR1 SGHAT and CDR2 FQNNGV. The ends lost 7 bases at V and 5 bases at J; junction bases unmatched: 3. This CDR3 region has 13 residues. The DNA of the CDR3 is TGTGCCAGCACCCTAGCGGGAGGTGAGACCCAGTACTTC. Translation gives CASTLAGGETQYF. The full variable domain, in which reference TRBV11-2 and TRBJ2-5 provide the parts outside the CDR3, is EAGVAQSPRYKIIEKRQSVAFWCNPISGHATLYWYQQILGQGPKLLIQFQNNGVVDDSQLPKDRFSAERLKGVDSTLKIQPAKLEDSAVYLCASTLAGGETQYFGPGTRLLVL.

J is TRBJ1-2 and V is TRBV5-1; D is unclear. Germline CDR1 and CDR2: SGHRS and YFSETQ. V was pared by 0 bases and J by 1 base, with 4 bases between. This CDR3 contains 13 residues. In nucleotides, the CDR3 is TGCGCCAGCAGCTTGGCGGTTAACTATGGCTACACCTTC. Residues: CASSLAVNYGYTF.

J is TRBJ2-1 and V is TRBV23-1, with TRBD2 matching over 12 bases. TRBV23-1 is an ORF for which the function is uncertain. The junction had 4 bases not matched to a gene; V was cut back by 3 bases and J by 7 bases. The CDR3 covers 15 residues. The CDR3 DNA is TGCGCCAGCAGTCAGACTAGCGGGAGCTATAATGAGCAGTTCTTC. Amino acid sequence: CASSQTSGSYNEQFF.

The chain has TRBV4-1 and TRBJ1-5; D not certain. CDR3 length: 13 residues. Per the germline V gene, CDR1 is MGHRA and CDR2 is YSYEKL. The germline V and J ends were trimmed by 5 bases and 5 bases, with 10 bases remaining between them. This CDR3 is CASSAIGDQPQHF. Written as DNA, the CDR3 is TGCGCCAGCAGCGCGATCGGAGATCAGCCCCAGCATTTT.

This clone was seen just once. The J gene is TRBJ1-5, the V gene TRBV2; D is undetermined. V was cut by 3 bases and J by 1 base, with 10 bases left in between. Germline V gene lookup returns CDR1 SNHLY and CDR2 FYNNEI. The CDR3 is made up of 15 amino acids. CDR3 amino acids: CASSDLIRSNQPQHF. In nucleotides, the CDR3 is TGTGCCAGCAGTGATCTTATACGGAGCAATCAGCCCCAGCATTTT. Complete variable domain (other parts from reference TRBV2 and TRBJ1-5): EPEVTQTPSHQVTQMGQEVILRCVPISNHLYFYWYRQILGQKVEFLVSFYNNEISEKSEIFDDQFSVERPDGSNFTLKIRSTKLEDSAMYFCASSDLIRSNQPQHFGDGTRLSIL.

This chain joins TRBV5-1 and TRBJ2-1; 10 bases line up with TRBD1. J lost 0 bases, V lost 6 bases, and 3 bases had no gene match. The CDR3 length is 15 residues. Per the germline V gene, CDR1 is SGHRS and CDR2 is YFSETQ. Written as DNA, the CDR3 is TGCGCCAGCATGACAGGGGGCGCCTCCTACAATGAGCAGTTCTTC. As protein: CASMTGGASYNEQFF.

This clone has only one observation. The chain joins TRBV10-2 to TRBJ1-5, with TRBD1 identical over 7 bases. This CDR3 has 14 residues. The V and J ends lost 7 bases and 2 bases, in that order; junction bases with no gene match: 5. The germline V gene has CDR1 WSHSY and CDR2 SAAADI. CDR3 protein: CASNPTGGNQPQHF. The CDR3 DNA sequence: TGCGCCAGCAATCCCACAGGGGGCAATCAGCCCCAGCATTTT.

The chain couples TRBV5-1 to TRBJ1-1; D not resolved. The length of the CDR3 is 14 residues. The germline gives CDR1 SGHRS, CDR2 YFSETQ. Trimming took 0 bases from V and 1 from J, leaving 7 bases between them. For the CDR3, the DNA is TGCGCCAGCAGCTTGGCCTCACAGAACACTGAAGCTTTCTTT. Translating gives CASSLASQNTEAFF.

This clone has just one count. The rearrangement joins TRBV18 to TRBJ1-5, with D perhaps TRBD1 (5 bases). V was shortened by 0 bases and J by 3 bases, with 12 bases between the two germline ends. The CDR3 covers 16 residues. Germline V gene lookup returns CDR1 KGHSH and CDR2 LQKENI. The CDR3 DNA reads as TGTGCCAGCTCACCACCGAGTCAGGGCAACAATCAGCCCCAGCATTTT. Translating it yields CASSPPSQGNNQPQHF.

To note about this clone: Within the sample, other DNA sequences also encode this same CDR3. The J gene is TRBJ1-3, the V gene TRBV9, with 7 bases identical to TRBD1. CDR1 is SGDLS and CDR2 is YYNGEE in the germline V gene. This CDR3 spans 14 amino acids. V was pared by 3 bases and J by 4 bases, with 4 bases of the junction left unmatched. This CDR3 is CASSAGGTGNTIYF. In nucleotides, the CDR3 is TGTGCCAGCAGCGCAGGGGGAACCGGAAACACCATATATTTT.

The chain recombines TRBV5-5 with TRBJ1-2; 8 nucleotides align to TRBD1. Germline V gene lookup returns CDR1 SGHKS and CDR2 YYEKEE (reference sequence). Germline trimming cut 0 bases from V and 5 bases from J; bases unmatched to any gene: 6. The CDR3 extends over 15 amino acids. CDR3 nucleotides: TGTGCCAGCAGCTTGGAGGGTACAGGGGGTTATGGCTACACCTTC. Translation gives CASSLEGTGGYGYTF. The full variable domain, completed using reference TRBV5-5 and TRBJ1-2, is DAGVTQSPTHLIKTRGQQVTLRCSPISGHKSVSWYQQVLGQGPQFIFQYYEKEERGRGNFPDRFSARQFPNYSSELNVNALLLGDSALYLCASSLEGTGGYGYTFGSGTRLTVV.

The gene calls are TRBV3-1 (or the pseudogene TRBV3-2) and TRBJ1-6, with D possibly TRBD1 on 5 matching bases. Germline V lookup: CDR1 LGHDT, CDR2 YNNKEL (reference sequence). The CDR3 runs to 14 residues. V dropped 3 bases and J dropped 6 bases, with 9 bases sitting between them. The CDR3 DNA reads as TGTGCCAGCAGCCAGCAGGGTCTTAATTCACCCCTCCACTTT. Its translation: CASSQQGLNSPLHF.

This chain joins TRBV6-5 and TRBJ1-5, with a weak D call TRBD1 (5 bases). V shed 6 bases and J shed 2 bases, with 11 bases lying between them. This CDR3 region has 14 residues. Germline CDR1 is MNHEY and CDR2 is SVGAGI. CDR3 coding DNA: TGTGCCAGCAGCCCCCGGGGACGCAATCAGCCCCAGCATTTT. Residues: CASSPRGRNQPQHF.

This chain links TRBV6-5 with TRBJ1-2; D call uncertain. CDR3 length: 12 amino acids. Germline loops: CDR1 MNHEY, CDR2 SVGAGI. Between the trimmed V and J ends, which lost 8 bases and 2 bases, there was a span of 9 bases. CDR3 amino acids: CASRAGNYGYTF. DNA for the CDR3: TGTGCCAGCCGAGCGGGGAACTATGGCTACACCTTC.

The chain links TRBV7-2 to TRBJ1-6, with 10 positions matching TRBD1. Germline V CDR1 and CDR2: SGHTA, FQGNSA. The CDR3 has 16 residues. Trimming removed 5 bases from V and 7 bases from J; junction bases left unmatched: 8. DNA of the CDR3: TGTGCCAGCAGCCTAACCGGGACAGGGGTAAATTCACCCCTCCACTTT. This codes for CASSLTGTGVNSPLHF.

The gene calls are TRBV2 and TRBJ1-5; 9 bases map to TRBD1. CDR1 and CDR2 (germline): SNHLY, FYNNEI. The length of the CDR3 is 15 residues. The ends lost 3 bases at V and 9 bases at J; junction bases unmatched: 9. The CDR3: CASSDDRGRMRPQHF. The CDR3 coding sequence is TGTGCCAGCAGTGATGACAGGGGGAGAATGCGGCCCCAGCATTTT.

V and J are TRBV6-6 and TRBJ2-1, with no clear D. This CDR3 region has 11 residues. Germline V gives CDR1 MNHNY, CDR2 SVGAGI (reference sequence). Trimming pared 4 bases from V and 7 bases from J, leaving 5 bases between. This CDR3 reads CASSSHNEQFF. CDR3 DNA: TGTGCCAGCAGTTCCCATAATGAGCAGTTCTTC.